This paragraph covers one TCR beta chain sequence. Donors were healthy Caucasian individuals from Russia aged roughly 6 to 90. Total RNA, at least 5 micrograms per sample, was extracted from PBMCs. Next came a second PCR, run for about 7 to 12 cycles, which used a sample-barcoded 5' primer along with a J-beta primer mix. Each of the samples gave a minimum of 3 million paired-end reads that contained CDR3. In TCRdb, the 5' RACE reads were re-called with MiXCR into one record per CDR3 protein. The repertoire holds roughly 1.5 million distinct CDR3 sequences, with approximately 42% as singletons. The source of the sample is a study of blood T cells in healthy people across ages. The CDR3 is 19 amino acids. In germline, CDR1 is LGHNA, CDR2 YNFKEQ. V lost 0 bases and J lost 4, with 22 bases in between.

The sample was blood. The chain couples TRBV4-2 to TRBJ2-1, with no clear D. The clonotype originates from a young woman in good health. DNA for the CDR3: TGTGCCAGCAGCCAAGAGAAGTTAGCCGCCCAAACCCTATACAATGAGCAGTTCTTC. Its translation is CASSQEKLAAQTLYNEQFF.